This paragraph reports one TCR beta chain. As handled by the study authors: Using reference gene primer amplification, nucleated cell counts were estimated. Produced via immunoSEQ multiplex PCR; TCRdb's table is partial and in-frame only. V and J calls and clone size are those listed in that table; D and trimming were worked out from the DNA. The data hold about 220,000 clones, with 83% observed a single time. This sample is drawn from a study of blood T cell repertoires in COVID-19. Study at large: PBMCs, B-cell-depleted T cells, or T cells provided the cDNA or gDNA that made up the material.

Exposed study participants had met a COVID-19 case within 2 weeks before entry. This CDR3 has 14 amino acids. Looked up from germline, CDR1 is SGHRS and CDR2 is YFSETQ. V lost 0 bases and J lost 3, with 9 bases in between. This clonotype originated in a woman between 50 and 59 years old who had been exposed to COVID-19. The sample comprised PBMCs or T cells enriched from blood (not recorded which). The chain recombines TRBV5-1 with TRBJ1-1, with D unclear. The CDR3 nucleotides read TGCGCCAGCAGCTTGGCTTACGGGGACACTGAAGCTTTCTTT. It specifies CASSLAYGDTEAFF.